Following are 8 T cell receptor beta chains from one sample sequenced in a study of blood T cell repertoires in COVID-19. Sequenced by immunoSEQ multiplex PCR; TCRdb stores in-frame clones only, minus some. The table lists fewer than 250,000 clones, roughly nine tenths of them singletons. The specimen sequenced was peripheral blood. These receptors were collected from a man aged 40-50 years with acute or convalescent COVID-19.

The rearrangement joins TRBV29-1 to TRBJ1-2, with D possibly being TRBD1 (5 bases). Per the germline V gene, CDR1 is SQVTM and CDR2 is ANQGSEA. The V and J ends lost 2 bases and 4 bases respectively, with 11 bases between them. The CDR3 loop spans 13 amino acids. CDR3 sequence reads: CSVEKGPAYGYTF. The CDR3 nucleotides are TGCAGCGTTGAAAAGGGGCCAGCCTATGGCTACACCTTC. Together with reference TRBV29-1 and TRBJ1-2, the CDR3 gives the full variable domain: SAVISQKPSRDICQRGTSLTIQCQVDSQVTMMFWYRQQPGQSLTLIATANQGSEATYESGFVIDKFPISRPNLTFSTLTVSNMSPEDSSIYLCSVEKGPAYGYTFGSGTRLTVV.

The chain uses TRBV5-1 and TRBJ1-6; 11 nucleotides match TRBD1. The V gene end was trimmed by 4 bases and the J gene end by 5 bases; junction bases not matched to a gene: 2. The CDR3 spans 15 residues. Germline CDR1 and CDR2: SGHRS and YFSETQ. The CDR3 DNA reads TGCGCCAGCAGCGGGGGACAGGGGGATAATTCACCCCTCCACTTT. Amino acid sequence: CASSGGQGDNSPLHF.

This sequence joins TRBV7-9 and TRBJ1-2, with D possibly TRBD1 on 6 matching bases. CDR1 is SEHNR, CDR2 FQNEAQ, per germline (reference sequence). There are 13 residues in the CDR3. V was clipped by 1 base and J by 8 bases, with 11 bases between them. CDR3 residues: CASSLGSRGGYTF. The CDR3 DNA reads as TGTGCCAGCAGCTTAGGGTCAAGGGGGGGCTACACCTTC.

This clone is a singleton in its sample. The J gene is TRBJ2-7, the V gene TRBV13; 8 nucleotides line up with TRBD1. The CDR3 loop spans 15 amino acids. V trimming: 4 bases; J trimming: 5 bases; junction bases outside the gene matches: 10. CDR1 is PRHDT, CDR2 FYEKMQ, per germline (reference sequence). CDR3: CASSYPGQGIHEQYF. The CDR3 DNA sequence: TGTGCCAGCAGCTACCCAGGACAGGGTATCCACGAGCAGTACTTC.

J is TRBJ2-1 and V is TRBV7-2; D unclear. CDR1 is SGHTA, CDR2 FQGNSA, per germline. This CDR3 is 17 amino acids long. V lost 0 bases to trimming and J lost 8 bases, with 20 bases between them. The CDR3 here is CASSLAATPRRQDEQFF. The CDR3 region has the DNA TGTGCCAGCAGCTTAGCCGCGACACCACGCCGTCAGGATGAGCAGTTCTTC.

The rearrangement links TRBV19 to TRBJ2-1, with TRBD2 matching over 14 bases. The CDR3 has 16 residues. CDR1 is LNHDA, CDR2 SQIVND, per germline (reference sequence). V shed 3 bases and J 7 bases; nucleotides not matched to a gene: 5. The CDR3 region is CASSMGLAGAANEQFF. DNA for the CDR3: TGTGCCAGTAGTATGGGACTAGCGGGAGCCGCTAATGAGCAGTTCTTC.

The V gene is TRBV18, the J gene TRBJ1-1; unclear D gene. The CDR3 sequence is 16 residues long. In germline, CDR1 is KGHSH, CDR2 LQKENI. V lost 5 bases to trimming and J lost 0 bases, with 16 bases between them. CDR3 bases: TGTGCCAGCTCATCCGGCCGGAGCCCCATGAACACTGAAGCTTTCTTT. This gives the protein CASSSGRSPMNTEAFF. Full variable domain (outside the CDR3, taken from reference TRBV18 and TRBJ1-1): NAGVMQNPRHLVRRRGQEARLRCSPMKGHSHVYWYRQLPEEGLKFMVYLQKENIIDESGMPKERFSAEFPKEGPSILRIQQVVRGDSAAYFCASSSGRSPMNTEAFFGQGTRLTVV.

The chain combines TRBV5-1 with TRBJ2-3; 9 nucleotides line up with TRBD2. From germline, CDR1 is SGHRS and CDR2 YFSETQ. The trim removed 3 bases at V and 4 bases at J, leaving 6 bases unmatched. This CDR3 comprises 15 residues. The CDR3 sequence: CASSSLAGFPDTQYF. In DNA, the CDR3 is TGCGCCAGCAGCTCCCTAGCGGGATTTCCAGATACGCAGTATTTT.